A single sample is the source of the 29 T cell receptor beta chains below, sequenced in a study of graft-versus-host responses after intestinal transplantation. The repertoire was sequenced with immunoSEQ multiplex PCR; TCRdb's copy has only in-frame clones and lacks some. The sample contains about 3,200 clones, 93% of which appear only once. Sequences were derived from bone marrow, sampled 350 to 400 days after transplant. The receptors stem from a human patient who received an intestinal transplant, so some T cells may come from the graft donor.

DNA of the CDR3: TGTGCCAGCAGCTTAATTCCCACAGATACGCAGTATTTT. This translates into CASSLIPTDTQYF. The genes are TRBV7-3 and TRBJ2-3, with no clear D. CDR1 is SGHTA and CDR2 is FQGTGA in the germline V gene. The V gene lost 1 base and the J gene lost 2 bases, with 4 bases spanning the gap. The CDR3 totals 13 residues.

The gene calls are TRBV7-9 and TRBJ1-1; maybe TRBD1 (6 bases). Germline V gene lookup returns CDR1 SEHNR and CDR2 FQNEAQ (reference sequence). V lost 1 base to trimming and J lost 6 bases, with 12 bases between them. This CDR3 is built from 14 residues. The CDR3: CASSLGGGLAEAFF. The CDR3 DNA reads TGTGCCAGCAGCTTAGGTGGGGGGCTGGCTGAAGCTTTCTTT.

The rearrangement uses TRBV11-3 and TRBJ2-5; the D call may be TRBD1 or TRBD2 (5 bases each). Germline V gene lookup returns CDR1 SGHNT and CDR2 YENEEA. Between the trimmed V and J ends, which lost 4 bases and 5 bases, there was a span of 5 bases. The CDR3 spans 11 residues. CDR3 sequence reads: CASSWGETQYF. In nucleotides, the CDR3 is TGTGCCAGCAGCTGGGGGGAGACCCAGTACTTC.

The V gene is TRBV10-2, the J gene TRBJ1-6; 8 nucleotides align to TRBD1. Looked up from germline, CDR1 is WSHSY and CDR2 is SAAADI. The CDR3 has 16 amino acids. With V trimmed by 7 bases and J by 5 bases, 10 bases remained unmatched. The CDR3 reads CASNPLTGEDNSPLHF. As DNA, the CDR3 is TGCGCCAGCAATCCATTGACAGGGGAGGATAATTCACCCCTCCACTTT.

This chain joins TRBV7-2 and TRBJ1-2; a possible D gene is TRBD1 (6 bases). V was cut by 4 bases and J by 2 bases, with 14 bases left in between. The CDR3 runs to 15 residues. Germline V gene lookup returns CDR1 SGHTA and CDR2 FQGNSA. CDR3 bases: TGTGCCAGCAGCTCAAGACCGACAGGAAACTATGGCTACACCTTC. It codes for CASSSRPTGNYGYTF.

The rearrangement links TRBV6-6 to TRBJ1-1; D remains ambiguous. CDR3 length: 15 amino acids. CDR1 and CDR2 from the germline V gene are MNHNY and SVGAGI (reference sequence). V lost 7 bases to trimming and J lost 1 base, with 16 bases between them. CDR3 sequence: CASNRIGHQNTEAFF. Here the CDR3 DNA reads TGTGCCAGCAATCGTATTGGGCACCAGAACACTGAAGCTTTCTTT.

This chain connects TRBV18 to TRBJ2-7; perhaps D is TRBD1 or TRBD2 (5 bases each). This CDR3 is 15 amino acids long. Germline CDR1 reads KGHSH; CDR2 reads LQKENI. Trimming shortened V by 0 bases and J by 4 bases, and 13 bases separated the two germline ends. CDR3 protein: CASSPPRGRTYEQYF. CDR3 nucleotides: TGTGCCAGCTCACCACCGAGGGGCCGTACTTACGAGCAGTACTTC.

V usage is TRBV7-9 and J usage is TRBJ2-7; D uncertain. Trimming left V 5 bases short and J 0 bases short, with 8 bases between. CDR3 length equals 13 residues. Germline assignment: CDR1 SEHNR and CDR2 FQNEAQ (reference sequence). DNA for the CDR3: TGTGCCAGCAGCCCTGTCTCCTCCTACGAGCAGTACTTC. Residues: CASSPVSSYEQYF.

V is TRBV6-1 and J is TRBJ2-7; D is undetermined. The CDR3 loop spans 14 amino acids. With 1 base removed from V and 1 base from J, the gap between germline ends came to 8 bases. Germline-derived CDR1 and CDR2 are MNHNS and SASEGT. DNA for the CDR3: TGTGCCAGCAGTGAAGGGTGGTTTTCCTACGAGCAGTACTTC. Its protein is CASSEGWFSYEQYF.

The chain carries TRBV9 and TRBJ2-1; 12 nucleotides agree with TRBD2. V was pared by 0 bases and J by 8 bases, with 9 bases of the junction left unmatched. CDR1 SGDLS and CDR2 YYNGEE come from the germline V gene. The length of the CDR3 is 17 residues. CDR3: CASSVDPSGGALDEQFF. In DNA form, the CDR3 reads TGTGCCAGCAGCGTAGATCCTAGCGGGGGGGCCTTAGATGAGCAGTTCTTC.

This sequence joins TRBV28 and TRBJ2-1, with no clear D. Germline values: CDR1 MDHEN, CDR2 SYDVKM. Deletions cut 6 bases from V and 6 bases from J, with 6 bases between. This CDR3 has 11 residues. This CDR3 is CASSPSNEQFF. The CDR3 nucleotides are TGTGCCAGCAGCCCTTCCAATGAGCAGTTCTTC.

This rearrangement joins TRBV28 to TRBJ1-1; 10 bases align to TRBD1. The CDR3 loop spans 15 amino acids. With V trimmed by 4 bases and J by 5 bases, 7 bases remained unmatched. Germline V lookup: CDR1 MDHEN, CDR2 SYDVKM. The CDR3 here is CASSSRQGAWTEAFF. CDR3 sequence (DNA): TGTGCCAGCAGTTCTAGACAGGGGGCATGGACTGAAGCTTTCTTT.

J is TRBJ2-1 and V is TRBV18; D is undetermined. The germline gives CDR1 KGHSH, CDR2 LQKENI. The CDR3 loop spans 15 amino acids. V dropped 6 bases and J dropped 7 bases, with 19 bases sitting between them. CDR3 nucleotides: TGTGCCAGCTCTTTCGGCCGGGCTATTGGGAATGAGCAGTTCTTC. It is translated as CASSFGRAIGNEQFF. The entire variable domain, with the rest obtained from reference TRBV18 and TRBJ2-1, is as follows: NAGVMQNPRHLVRRRGQEARLRCSPMKGHSHVYWYRQLPEEGLKFMVYLQKENIIDESGMPKERFSAEFPKEGPSILRIQQVVRGDSAAYFCASSFGRAIGNEQFFGPGTRLTVL.

This clone has only one observation. This chain joins TRBV6-1 and TRBJ1-4, with D uncertain. The germline gives CDR1 MNHNS, CDR2 SASEGT. Trimming cost V 5 bases and J 10 bases, with 8 bases left between them. The CDR3 contains 11 residues. CDR3 loop: CASSYGRKLFF. In DNA form, the CDR3 reads TGTGCCAGCAGTTACGGGAGAAAACTGTTTTTT.

The V and J genes are TRBV6-1 and TRBJ2-2; TRBD1 matches 8 bases. Germline CDR1 and CDR2: MNHNS and SASEGT. Trimming cost V 1 base and J 6 bases; bases outside gene matches: 4. The CDR3 has 15 amino acids. CDR3 loop: CASSEGGQGAGELFF. The CDR3 nucleotides are TGTGCCAGCAGTGAAGGTGGACAGGGAGCCGGGGAGCTGTTTTTT.

The chain has TRBV6-5 and TRBJ1-6; no definite D call. Trimming left V 4 bases short and J 8 bases short, with 12 bases between. The length of the CDR3 is 14 residues. CDR1 and CDR2 (germline): MNHEY, SVGAGI. The CDR3, as DNA: TGTGCCAGCAGTTCTCAGAATTGGGATTCACCCCTCCACTTT. Translating gives CASSSQNWDSPLHF.

This clone was observed a single time. This sequence joins TRBV9 and TRBJ2-7; TRBD1 agrees at 8 bases. CDR1 and CDR2 from the germline V gene are SGDLS and YYNGEE. The CDR3 loop spans 15 amino acids. V was clipped by 0 bases and J by 2 bases; unmatched bases: 4. The CDR3 DNA follows: TGTGCCAGCAGCGTAGGAACAGGGGGTACCTACGAGCAGTACTTC. This translates into CASSVGTGGTYEQYF.

The chain links TRBV4-1 to TRBJ1-2; 8 nucleotides agree with TRBD1. V gave up 0 bases and J gave up 6 bases; unmatched junction bases: 6. Per the germline V gene, CDR1 is MGHRA and CDR2 is YSYEKL. This CDR3 comprises 15 residues. The chain's CDR3 is CASSQEDRVGNGYTF. The DNA for the CDR3 is TGCGCCAGCAGCCAAGAGGACAGGGTGGGAAATGGCTACACCTTC.

This chain joins TRBV15 and TRBJ1-5, with D hard to call. From germline, CDR1 is LNHNV and CDR2 YYDKDF (reference sequence). This CDR3 spans 18 amino acids. Trimming took off 1 base at V and 0 bases at J, with 16 bases between the two ends. CDR3 sequence reads: CATSRVGWASDSNQPQHF. The DNA for the CDR3 is TGTGCCACCAGCAGAGTGGGGTGGGCAAGCGATAGCAATCAGCCCCAGCATTTT.

This clone was seen just once. V and J are TRBV7-9 and TRBJ1-2; D unclear. Trimming removed 1 base at V and 3 bases at J, with 0 bases between. The CDR3 runs to 11 residues. Germline loops: CDR1 SEHNR, CDR2 FQNEAQ (reference sequence). CDR3 in amino acids: CASSLDYGYTF. The CDR3 DNA follows: TGTGCCAGCAGCTTAGACTATGGCTACACCTTC. The full variable domain, its missing parts supplied by reference TRBV7-9 and TRBJ1-2, is DTGVSQNPRHKITKRGQNVTFRCDPISEHNRLYWYRQTLGQGPEFLTYFQNEAQLEKSRLLSDRFSAERPKGSFSTLEIQRTEQGDSAMYLCASSLDYGYTFGSGTRLTVV.

This chain connects TRBV29-1 to TRBJ1-1; 9 bases are a match to TRBD1. This CDR3 comprises 16 residues. Germline CDR1 and CDR2: SQVTM and ANQGSEA. The ends lost 0 bases at V and 3 bases at J; junction bases unmatched: 8. The CDR3 loop is CSVEDLVGQGHTEAFF. CDR3 nucleotides: TGCAGCGTTGAAGATTTGGTAGGACAGGGGCACACTGAAGCTTTCTTT.

This chain links TRBV29-1 with TRBJ2-1, with D possibly being TRBD1 (6 bases). CDR1 and CDR2 from the germline V gene are SQVTM and ANQGSEA. The germline V and J ends were trimmed by 6 bases and 6 bases, with 18 bases remaining between them. The CDR3 spans 14 residues. The CDR3 nucleotides read TGCAGCGTGGGCCTAGGGGGAGCCTCCAATGAGCAGTTCTTC. Translating gives CSVGLGGASNEQFF.

The rearrangement joins TRBV19 to TRBJ2-7; 10 bases are shared with TRBD2. J was trimmed by 1 base and V by 1 base; bases with no gene match: 10. This CDR3 is built from 18 residues. Germline V gene sequence: CDR1 LNHDA, CDR2 SQIVND (reference sequence). This CDR3 is CASSIASGGAEKSYEQYF. The CDR3 DNA reads TGTGCCAGTAGTATAGCCAGCGGGGGGGCCGAAAAGTCCTACGAGCAGTACTTC. Based on the CDR3 plus reference TRBV19 and TRBJ2-7, the full variable domain is DGGITQSPKYLFRKEGQNVTLSCEQNLNHDAMYWYRQDPGQGLRLIYYSQIVNDFQKGDIAEGYSVSREKKESFPLTVTSAQKNPTAFYLCASSIASGGAEKSYEQYFGPGTRLTVT.

The V gene is TRBV29-1, the J gene TRBJ2-7; 9 positions agree with TRBD2. The trim removed 7 bases at V and 3 bases at J, leaving 10 bases unmatched. Per the germline V gene, CDR1 is SQVTM and CDR2 is ANQGSEA. The CDR3 is made up of 14 amino acids. CDR3 region: CSARTGTSIYEQYF. The CDR3 nucleotides are TGCAGCGCAAGAACAGGGACTAGCATCTACGAGCAGTACTTC.

This clone was counted between two and nine times. J is TRBJ2-7 and V is TRBV6-5; 9 bases align to TRBD1. Germline CDR1 reads MNHEY; CDR2 reads SVGAGI. The CDR3 spans 15 residues. The junction had 1 base not matched to a gene; V was cut back by 0 bases and J by 1 base. Here the CDR3 reads CASSYSGTGSYEQYF. CDR3 DNA sequence: TGTGCCAGCAGTTACTCCGGGACAGGGTCCTACGAGCAGTACTTC.

The gene calls are TRBV2 and TRBJ2-7; 9 bases agree with TRBD1. Germline assignment: CDR1 SNHLY and CDR2 FYNNEI. The CDR3 consists of 14 residues. J was trimmed by 7 bases and V by 3 bases; bases with no gene match: 7. DNA of the CDR3: TGTGCCAGCAGTGAGGACAGGGGTTCGAGTGAGCAGTACTTC. The encoded protein is CASSEDRGSSEQYF.

The rearrangement links TRBV5-4 to TRBJ2-7; 7 nucleotides agree with TRBD1. With V trimmed by 4 bases and J by 1 base, 5 bases remained unmatched. The CDR3 spans 14 residues. Germline V gene sequence: CDR1 SGHNT, CDR2 YYREEE (reference sequence). The CDR3 nucleotides read TGTGCCAGCAGCCCCCAGACAGGGTCCTACGAGCAGTACTTC. Translating gives CASSPQTGSYEQYF.

The rearrangement uses TRBV10-1 and TRBJ2-2, with a possible D match to TRBD1 (6 bases). This CDR3 is built from 16 residues. V lost 0 bases and J 5 bases, leaving 13 bases between the germline ends. The germline gives CDR1 WNHNN, CDR2 SYGVQD (reference sequence). The CDR3, as DNA: TGCGCCAGCAGTGAGTCCTTATACAGGGAAACCGGGGAGCTGTTTTTT. Its protein product is CASSESLYRETGELFF.

Only one count was recorded for this clone. The chain carries TRBV4-1 and TRBJ1-6, with D unresolved. From germline, CDR1 is MGHRA and CDR2 YSYEKL. V was trimmed by 1 base and J by 8 bases, leaving 6 bases between them. The CDR3 runs 13 residues. CDR3 bases: TGCGCCAGCAGCCAAGTTAGGGATTCACCCCTCCACTTT. As protein: CASSQVRDSPLHF.